A single T cell receptor (beta chain) is shown here with its context. What antigen it recognizes has not been identified. No qualities accompany the bases; no much larger clone lies one base away. To prepare the library, the immunoSEQ multiplex PCR assay was applied. The source is immuneACCESS, and TCRdb retained only in-frame sequences with V and J called. Part of the clones is not carried over; for the studies checked, unresolved V genes explain less than half of this, and the remainder is unexplained. This sample gives fewer than 55,000 clones in total; nearly 95% of them show up just once. The ten largest clones take up 0.5% of the sample. These data are taken from a study of T cell changes during pregnancy in multiple sclerosis (dated by TCRdb to about 2019). For the study in its entirety: The study looked at changes in the T cell repertoire across pregnancy in women with multiple sclerosis.

The CDR3 numbers 11 residues from cysteine through phenylalanine. Just CDR3 DNA is preserved here, 33 bases in frame from base 1. For CDR1 and CDR2, the germline V gene (reference sequence) lists DFQATT and SNEGSKA. Deletion took 5 bases off V and 7 bases off J, with a span of 11 bases between the germline ends. The TCR originated in a female donor with multiple sclerosis, enrolled in a pregnancy study. The input for sequencing was CD4+ T cells from peripheral blood mononuclear cells, taken in the third trimester of pregnancy. The chain links TRBV20-1 with TRBJ1-2, with an unclear D gene assignment. The CDR3 protein sequence reads: CSARRLVGYTF. The DNA is TGCAGTGCTCGCAGACTGGTTGGCTACACCTTC.